These 24 T cell receptor beta chains were sequenced from one sample in a study of spatial heterogeneity in lung cancer (dated by TCRdb to the late 2010s). Paper-wide results and their limitations: The tumor nonsynonymous mutation count correlated with the number of expanded alpha and beta TCRs within the tumor.

The library was obtained by 5' RACE. TCRdb lists the instrument as NextSeq 500. TCRdb took the public reads, trimmed them with fastp at Q25, ran MiXCR for clone calling and kept in-frame beta chains. Merged by CDR3 protein, the rows form single entries marked with the most common genes and DNA. The table for this sample lists fewer than 15,000 distinct CDR3 sequences; over 3% of them were counted only once. About a sixth of the sample goes to the ten largest clones. The sample's time point label, in plain terms: sample taken at primary tumor resection. Antigen specificity for these receptors is unknown. Sequences were derived from lung tumor tissue, sampled at surgery. These receptor sequences come from a male donor with early-stage non-small cell lung cancer.

This clonotype was picked up many times. The chain couples TRBV4-2 to TRBJ2-3; D is unclear. In germline, CDR1 is LGHNA, CDR2 YNFKEQ. Trimming cost V 1 base and J 5 bases, with 10 bases left between them. This CDR3 is built from 14 residues. As DNA, the CDR3 is TGTGCCAGCAGCCAAGTAGGTCACCGAGATACGCAGTATTTT. It is translated as CASSQVGHRDTQYF.

This clonotype is medium-sized in the sample. J is TRBJ1-2 and V is TRBV11-1, with a weak D call TRBD1 (5 bases). The germline CDR1 and CDR2 sequences are SGHAT and FQDESV (reference sequence). V dropped 5 bases and J dropped 3 bases, with 13 bases sitting between them. The CDR3 covers 14 residues. The CDR3 here is CASSPGAGYYGYTF. CDR3 bases: TGTGCCAGCAGCCCCGGGGCGGGCTACTATGGCTACACCTTC.

At least ten counts were recorded for this clonotype. The rearrangement joins TRBV27 to TRBJ1-1; D is uncertain. The V end lost 3 bases, the J end lost 0 bases, and 5 bases lay between the germline ends. The length of the CDR3 is 13 residues. In germline, CDR1 is MNHEY, CDR2 SMNVEV (reference sequence). The CDR3 DNA reads as TGTGCCAGCAGTTTGAGTATGAACACTGAAGCTTTCTTT. Its translation: CASSLSMNTEAFF.

This clonotype has only a few counts. The rearrangement joins TRBV4-1 to TRBJ1-4, with D perhaps matching TRBD1 (6 bases). CDR1 and CDR2 (germline): MGHRA, YSYEKL. The CDR3 sequence is 16 residues long. V was cut by 0 bases and J by 5 bases, with 13 bases left in between. The CDR3 loop is CASSQEQGSGNEKLFF. The CDR3 DNA follows: TGCGCCAGCAGCCAAGAGCAGGGGTCCGGAAATGAAAAACTGTTTTTT.

This clonotype has a count of ten or more. V gene TRBV30 combines with J gene TRBJ2-3; 10 nucleotides agree with TRBD2. Germline V lookup: CDR1 GTSNPN, CDR2 SVGIG (reference sequence). V was pared by 0 bases and J by 4 bases, with 4 bases of the junction left unmatched. The CDR3 is made up of 15 amino acids. The DNA for the CDR3 is TGTGCCTGGAGTGTCGGAGCGGGGGGGGCAGATACGCAGTATTTT. It translates to CAWSVGAGGADTQYF.

This clonotype was observed many times. The chain couples TRBV19 to TRBJ1-6; D unresolved. There are 15 residues in the CDR3. V was trimmed by 3 bases and J by 8 bases, leaving 14 bases between them. CDR1 and CDR2 (germline): LNHDA, SQIVND (reference sequence). The CDR3 sequence: CASSIFGNVDSPLHF. The DNA of the CDR3 is TGTGCCAGTAGTATTTTCGGCAATGTCGATTCACCCCTCCACTTT.

This chain connects TRBV20-1 to TRBJ1-4; 8 bases align to TRBD1. Germline CDR1 DFQATT, CDR2 SNEGSKA (reference sequence). V gave up 3 bases and J gave up 2 bases; unmatched junction bases: 5. CDR3 length: 15 amino acids. In DNA form, the CDR3 reads TGCAGTGCTAGGCCCAGGGGGCATACTAATGAAAAACTGTTTTTT. This codes for CSARPRGHTNEKLFF.

J is TRBJ2-5 and V is TRBV7-9; 9 bases align to TRBD2. The CDR3 spans 15 residues. The trim removed 5 bases at V and 5 bases at J, leaving 9 bases unmatched. Germline V gene sequence: CDR1 SEHNR, CDR2 FQNEAQ (reference sequence). CDR3 residues: CASSKELGTSETQYF. CDR3 DNA: TGTGCCAGCAGCAAAGAATTGGGGACTAGCGAGACCCAGTACTTC.

This clonotype occurred many times. The genes are TRBV12-3 or TRBV12-4 and TRBJ1-2; possibly TRBD1 for D (5 bases). The V and J ends lost 5 bases and 1 base respectively, with 8 bases between them. This CDR3 has 13 residues. As DNA, the CDR3 is TGTGCCAGCAGTAGAGACAGTAACTATGGCTACACCTTC. Protein: CASSRDSNYGYTF.

The sample holds many counts of this clonotype. The V and J genes are TRBV7-8 and TRBJ2-5; D could derive from TRBD1 or TRBD2 (5 bases each). The CDR3 runs to 15 residues. Germline V gene sequence: CDR1 SGHVS, CDR2 FQNEAQ. Trimming took 2 bases from V and 5 from J, leaving 15 bases between them. The chain's CDR3 is CASSLRWGFPETQYF. In nucleotides, the CDR3 is TGTGCCAGCAGCTTACGCTGGGGGTTCCCGGAGACCCAGTACTTC.

This clonotype was counted at least ten times. The chain has TRBV5-1 and TRBJ2-3; TRBD1 agrees at 9 bases. The germline V gene encodes CDR1 SGHRS and CDR2 YFSETQ. V lost 5 bases, J lost 0 bases, and 7 bases stayed unmatched. This CDR3 is 16 amino acids long. The CDR3 nucleotides are TGCGCCAGCAGGGGGACAGGGCTACCCAGCACAGATACGCAGTATTTT. Protein: CASRGTGLPSTDTQYF.

By sample fraction, this clonotype is medium-sized (0.01 to 0.1%). This chain links TRBV20-1 with TRBJ2-1; D is possibly TRBD2 (6 bases). CDR3 length: 14 residues. With 5 bases removed from V and 8 bases from J, the gap between germline ends came to 19 bases. Germline CDR1 is DFQATT and CDR2 is SNEGSKA (reference sequence). CDR3 nucleotide sequence: TGCAGTGCTTTACCGGGACTCCCTATGGATGAGCAGTTCTTC. This codes for CSALPGLPMDEQFF.

This clonotype is deemed medium-sized. The V gene is TRBV7-2, the J gene TRBJ1-5; D uncertain. V lost 6 bases and J lost 1, with 4 bases in between. This CDR3 spans 12 amino acids. CDR1 is SGHTA, CDR2 FQGNSA, per germline. CDR3 sequence (DNA): TGTGCCAGCAGGCAGAGCAATCAGCCCCAGCATTTT. As protein: CASRQSNQPQHF. The whole variable domain, filled in from reference TRBV7-2 and TRBJ1-5, reads GAGVSQSPSNKVTEKGKDVELRCDPISGHTALYWYRQSLGQGLEFLIYFQGNSAPDKSGLPSDRFSAERTGGSVSTLTIQRTQQEDSAVYLCASRQSNQPQHFGDGTRLSIL.

This clonotype was seen ten or more times. The rearrangement joins TRBV6-2 or TRBV6-3 to TRBJ2-2, with 8 bases fitting TRBD2. The CDR3 totals 15 residues. The trim removed 3 bases at V and 4 bases at J, leaving 4 bases unmatched. Germline V lookup: CDR1 MNHEY, CDR2 SVGEGT. CDR3 DNA sequence: TGTGCCAGCAGTTATAGCGGGGACTTCACCGGGGAGCTGTTTTTT. The encoded protein is CASSYSGDFTGELFF.

This clonotype was detected many times. The CDR3: CSASDLKDYTQYF. For the CDR3, the DNA is TGCAGTGCTAGCGATCTCAAGGACTATACGCAGTATTTT. The chain is built from TRBV20-1 and TRBJ2-3; D might be TRBD2 (5 bases). Germline CDR1 and CDR2: DFQATT and SNEGSKA (reference sequence). Trimming stripped 3 bases from V and 7 bases from J, with 14 bases between. This CDR3 region has 13 residues.

With respect to this clonotype: Possible read error: a much larger clone is one base away. The chain uses TRBV7-2 and TRBJ1-2; tentative D call: TRBD1 (6 bases). Germline loops: CDR1 SGHTA, CDR2 FQGNSA. The CDR3 totals 15 residues. The chain's CDR3 is CASSPWGGRDDGDTF. CDR3 nucleotide sequence: TGTGCCAGCAGCCCCTGGGGGGGCAGGGATGATGGCGACACCTTC.

This clonotype was observed at least ten times. The chain links TRBV6-6 to TRBJ1-6; tentatively, D is TRBD1 (5 bases). The CDR3 contains 15 residues. Deletions cut 8 bases from V and 4 bases from J, with 15 bases between. Germline V gives CDR1 MNHNY, CDR2 SVGAGI (reference sequence). The CDR3 bases are TGTGCCAGCGACCCGGGGGACGGATATAATTCACCCCTCCACTTT. This gives the protein CASDPGDGYNSPLHF.

This clonotype showed up just a few times. This chain connects TRBV7-2 to TRBJ2-4; 8 nucleotides agree with TRBD1. The germline V gene has CDR1 SGHTA and CDR2 FQGNSA. The V segment lost 4 bases and the J segment 10 bases; nucleotides outside the gene matches: 6. The CDR3 sequence is 13 residues long. The CDR3 coding sequence is TGTGCCAGCAGCTCTTTACAGGGGGATATTCAGTACTTC. Translating gives CASSSLQGDIQYF.

In its sample, this clonotype was seen many times. The V and J genes are TRBV18 and TRBJ1-1; D ambiguous. Germline loops: CDR1 KGHSH, CDR2 LQKENI. The CDR3 runs 14 residues. V was trimmed by 4 bases and J by 1 base, leaving 10 bases between them. The CDR3 protein is CASSLLSENTEAFF. CDR3 nucleotide sequence: TGTGCCAGCTCACTCCTCAGCGAGAACACTGAAGCTTTCTTT.

This clonotype was counted at least ten times. This rearrangement joins TRBV20-1 to TRBJ2-2; maybe TRBD1 (5 bases). This CDR3 comprises 13 residues. Trimming cost V 0 bases and J 11 bases, with 13 bases left between them. Looked up from germline, CDR1 is DFQATT and CDR2 is SNEGSKA (reference sequence). The CDR3 region has the DNA TGCAGTGCTAGAGACCCCCAGGGTCGCGAGCTGTTTTTT. Translated: CSARDPQGRELFF.

This clonotype was counted many times. The rearrangement links TRBV11-2 to TRBJ2-1; 9 bases map to TRBD2. With 0 bases clipped from V and 0 bases from J, the junction kept 9 bases outside the gene matches. Germline V gene sequence: CDR1 SGHAT, CDR2 FQNNGV. The CDR3 has 19 amino acids. CDR3 sequence: CASSLDRGTSSPSYNEQFF. As DNA, the CDR3 is TGTGCCAGCAGCTTAGATCGTGGGACTAGCTCCCCCTCCTACAATGAGCAGTTCTTC.

This clonotype appeared many times. The genes are TRBV6-5 and TRBJ2-2; D is undetermined. Deletions cut 0 bases from V and 7 bases from J, with 9 bases between. From germline, CDR1 is MNHEY and CDR2 SVGAGI. This CDR3 has 14 amino acids. In DNA, the CDR3 is TGTGCCAGCAGTTACTCCCCACGAGGCGGGGAGCTGTTTTTT. Protein sequence: CASSYSPRGGELFF.

Regarding this clonotype: With a much larger clone just one base away, this may be a read error. The DNA for the CDR3 is TGTGCCAGCAGCTTAGATCCGGGACAGGGATTGAGTGGCGACACCTTC. Translated, it gives CASSLDPGQGLSGDTF. The V call is TRBV7-2, the J call TRBJ1-2; 9 nucleotides align to TRBD1. This CDR3 has 16 residues. CDR1 and CDR2 (germline): SGHTA, FQGNSA.

This clonotype was observed at least ten times. V usage is TRBV23-1 and J usage is TRBJ1-4, with 9 bases lining up with TRBD1. TRBV23-1 is placed among ORFs of uncertain function. Losses at the gene ends were 3 bases for V and 8 bases for J; bases not matched to a gene: 7. The CDR3 totals 15 residues. The CDR3, as DNA: TGCGCCAGCAGTCATTTAAGGGACAGGGAAGAAAAACTGTTTTTT. Its translation is CASSHLRDREEKLFF.